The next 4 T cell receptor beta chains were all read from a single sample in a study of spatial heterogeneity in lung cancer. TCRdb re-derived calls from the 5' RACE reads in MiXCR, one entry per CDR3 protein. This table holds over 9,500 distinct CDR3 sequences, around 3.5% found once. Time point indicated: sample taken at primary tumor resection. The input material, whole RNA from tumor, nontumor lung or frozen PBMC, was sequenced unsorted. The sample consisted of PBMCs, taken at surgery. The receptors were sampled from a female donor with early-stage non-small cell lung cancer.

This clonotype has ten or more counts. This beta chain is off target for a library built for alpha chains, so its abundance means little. CDR3 protein: CASSLIGGKQFF. CDR3 in DNA: TGTGCCAGCAGCTTAATAGGGGGCAAACAGTTCTTC. The rearrangement uses TRBV7-3 and TRBJ2-1; 7 bases map to TRBD1. The CDR3 is 12 amino acids. Trimming removed 1 base from V and 13 bases from J; junction bases left unmatched: 4. CDR1 is SGHTA and CDR2 is FQGTGA in the germline V gene.

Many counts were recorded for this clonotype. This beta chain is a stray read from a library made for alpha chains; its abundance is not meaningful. The DNA of the CDR3 is TGCAGTGCTAGAGTTTCCCGGCTAGCGGGGGTAGGCAGGGAGACCCAGTACTTC. Its translation is CSARVSRLAGVGRETQYF. This sequence joins TRBV20-1 and TRBJ2-5; 10 bases agree with TRBD2. Trimming at V came to 1 base and at J to 5 bases, leaving 16 bases not matched to a gene. Germline lookup yields CDR1 DFQATT and CDR2 SNEGSKA (reference sequence). The CDR3 has 18 amino acids.

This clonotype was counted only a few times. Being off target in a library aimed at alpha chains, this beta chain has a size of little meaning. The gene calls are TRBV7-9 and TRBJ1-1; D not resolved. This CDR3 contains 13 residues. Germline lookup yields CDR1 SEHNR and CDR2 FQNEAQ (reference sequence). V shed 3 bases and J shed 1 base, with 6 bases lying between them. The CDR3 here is CASSFVENTEAFF. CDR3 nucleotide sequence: TGTGCCAGCAGCTTCGTTGAGAACACTGAAGCTTTCTTT. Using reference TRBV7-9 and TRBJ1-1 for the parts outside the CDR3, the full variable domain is DTGVSQNPRHKITKRGQNVTFRCDPISEHNRLYWYRQTLGQGPEFLTYFQNEAQLEKSRLLSDRFSAERPKGSFSTLEIQRTEQGDSAMYLCASSFVENTEAFFGQGTRLTVV.

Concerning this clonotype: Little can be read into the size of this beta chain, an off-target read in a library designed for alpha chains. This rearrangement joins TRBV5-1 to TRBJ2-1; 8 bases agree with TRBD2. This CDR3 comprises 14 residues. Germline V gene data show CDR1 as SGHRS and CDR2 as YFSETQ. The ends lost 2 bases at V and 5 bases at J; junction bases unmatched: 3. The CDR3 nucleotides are TGCGCCAGCAGCTTCTTTAGCGGGGACAATGAGCAGTTCTTC. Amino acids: CASSFFSGDNEQFF.